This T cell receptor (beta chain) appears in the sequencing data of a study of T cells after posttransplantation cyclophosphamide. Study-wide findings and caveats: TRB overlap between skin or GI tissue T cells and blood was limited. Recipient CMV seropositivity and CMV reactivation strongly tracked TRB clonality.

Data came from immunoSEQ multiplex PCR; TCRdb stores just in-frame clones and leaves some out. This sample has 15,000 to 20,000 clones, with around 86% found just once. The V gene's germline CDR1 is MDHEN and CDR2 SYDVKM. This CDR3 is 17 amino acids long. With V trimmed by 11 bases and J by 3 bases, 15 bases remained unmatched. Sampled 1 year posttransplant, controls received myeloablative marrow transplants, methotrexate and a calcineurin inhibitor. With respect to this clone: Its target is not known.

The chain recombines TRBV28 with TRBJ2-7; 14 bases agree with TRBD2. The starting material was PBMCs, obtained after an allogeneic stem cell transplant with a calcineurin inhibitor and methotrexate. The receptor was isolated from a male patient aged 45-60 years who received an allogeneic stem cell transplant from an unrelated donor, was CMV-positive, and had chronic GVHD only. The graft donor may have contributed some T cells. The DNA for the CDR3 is TGTGCCCCCCCGGGACGAGGGACTAGCGGGGGACTCTACGAGCAGTACTTC. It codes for CAPPGRGTSGGLYEQYF.